The present T cell receptor (beta chain) was sequenced within a study of T-cell reconstitution after alpha-beta-depleted transplantation in children. The germline gives CDR1 GTSNPN, CDR2 SVGIG (reference sequence). V lost 1 base to trimming and J lost 0 bases, with 15 bases between them. The CDR3 covers 16 residues. Preparation of the TCRbeta library involved a method that used unique molecular identifiers. TCRdb called the PCR reads again in MiXCR, with one record for every CDR3 protein. The table lists roughly 100,000 distinct CDR3 sequences, 6.5% to 8.5% of them singletons. The receptor's source is a human donor who donated a stem cell graft to a child with congenital amegakaryocytic thrombocytopenia. The chain couples TRBV30 to TRBJ1-1; D gene unclear. The sequencing here drew on PBMCs from the stem cell graft donor, taken from the stem cell graft. CDR3 DNA: TGTGCCTGGAGTGGTGGGAGCAGCATTATGAACACTGAAGCTTTCTTT. Its translation is CAWSGGSSIMNTEAFF.